This T cell receptor (beta chain) was documented in a study of PD-1 blockade in classical Hodgkin lymphoma. Whole-study results and caveats: A reduction in baseline TCR diversity was reportedly seen in newly diagnosed patients relative to healthy donors. Repertoire differences have undefined causes, possibly disease activity or prior therapy. In CD4+ cells, TCR diversity went up significantly by C4D1, but in CD8+ cells it did not. Complete responders' baseline diversity resembled that of newly diagnosed patients.

CDR3 length: 16 amino acids. V was pared by 3 bases and J by 2 bases, with 10 bases of the junction left unmatched. CDR1 is MDHEN, CDR2 SYDVKM, per germline. All trial patients relapsed after autologous stem cell transplantation. The study purified CD4+ T cells from thawed PBMCs using magnetic negative selection. Comments on this clone: What it binds is unknown.

Sequenced by immunoSEQ multiplex PCR; TCRdb stores in-frame clones only, minus some. The data contain more than 25,000 clones, less than 90% of them singletons. The source material was CD4+ T cells from blood, sampled at baseline. The TCR was taken from a human donor with classical Hodgkin lymphoma. This chain connects TRBV28 to TRBJ2-7, with 7 bases matching TRBD1. CDR3 loop: CASSFPLTGKTYEQYF. CDR3 nucleotide sequence: TGTGCCAGCAGTTTTCCCTTGACAGGGAAGACCTACGAGCAGTACTTC. Variable domain in full (rest from reference TRBV28 and TRBJ2-7): DVKVTQSSRYLVKRTGEKVFLECVQDMDHENMFWYRQDPGLGLRLIYFSYDVKMKEKGDIPEGYSVSREKKERFSLILESASTNQTSMYLCASSFPLTGKTYEQYFGPGTRLTVT.